This paragraph covers one T cell receptor beta chain sequence. This entry belongs to a study of blood T cell repertoires in COVID-19. Study-level information: Nucleic acid was either cDNA or gDNA, and it came from T cells, B-cell-depleted T cells, or PBMCs.

Germline V gene data show CDR1 as SGDLS and CDR2 as YYNGEE. Trimming removed 3 bases at V and 0 bases at J, with 11 bases between. The CDR3 sequence is 15 residues long. Profiling relied on immunoSEQ multiplex PCR, and the TCRdb table lists in-frame clones only, not all of them. The repertoire holds hundreds of thousands of clones, with around four fifths as singletons. The sequenced sample consisted of peripheral blood. The receptor comes from a man aged 25-45 years with active or convalescent COVID-19. The rearrangement links TRBV9 to TRBJ2-3; D possibly corresponds to TRBD2 (5 bases). As DNA, the CDR3 is TGTGCCAGCAGCGAATCCTCGGGGAGCACAGATACGCAGTATTTT. Translation: CASSESSGSTDTQYF.